Each of the 21 T cell receptor beta chains below was sequenced from the same sample in a study of Ad26.COV2.S vaccination and SARS-CoV-2 variants. Profiling relied on immunoSEQ multiplex PCR, and the TCRdb table lists in-frame clones only, not all of them. The data contain hundreds of thousands of clones, 88% of them seen just once; the ten biggest clones take up 6.4%. Sample treatment: 19 received Ad26.COV2.S at low or high dose, single or two shots; about 5 received placebo; per-sample allocation not given. Specimen acquisition occurred on day 63 following the initial vaccine or placebo injection. Sequenced material: peripheral blood, taken in a trial of Ad26.COV2.S vaccine versus placebo. The source of these receptors is a person aged 18 to 65 who received the Ad26.COV2.S COVID-19 vaccine or a placebo.

This clone was seen a handful of times. The chain couples TRBV12-3 or TRBV12-4 to TRBJ1-5; D perhaps matches TRBD1 (5 bases). V dropped 6 bases and J dropped 5 bases, with 11 bases sitting between them. The CDR3 is 13 residues long. The CDR3 DNA reads as TGTGCCAGCAGCCAGGGCTCCCATCAGCCCCAGCATTTT. Translation gives CASSQGSHQPQHF.

This clone was seen just once. This sequence joins TRBV19 and TRBJ2-3; no definite D call. Trimming took 4 bases from V and 2 from J, leaving 22 bases between them. This CDR3 region has 18 residues. Germline loops: CDR1 LNHDA, CDR2 SQIVND (reference sequence). DNA of the CDR3: TGTGCCAGTAGTAGCCAACAAGTTCTGGGCGGATTCACAGATACGCAGTATTTT. This codes for CASSSQQVLGGFTDTQYF.

J is TRBJ2-1 and V is TRBV28; D is unclear. The CDR3 is made up of 13 amino acids. Germline V gene data show CDR1 as MDHEN and CDR2 as SYDVKM. The ends were cut back, 4 bases at V and 3 bases at J, with 7 bases in the middle. CDR3 bases: TGTGCCAGCAGTTACCACAGCTACAATGAGCAGTTCTTC. Its protein is CASSYHSYNEQFF.

This clone was observed once. The gene calls are TRBV10-1 and TRBJ1-2; the match to TRBD1 covers 11 bases. The germline CDR1 and CDR2 sequences are WNHNN and SYGVQD (reference sequence). This CDR3 has 19 amino acids. Trimming at V came to 0 bases and at J to 5 bases, leaving 14 bases not matched to a gene. The CDR3 DNA reads TGCGCCAGCAGTGAGTCTACCGGGACAGGGGGACCCACCTGTTATGGCTACACCTTC. This encodes CASSESTGTGGPTCYGYTF.

The chain has TRBV6-2 or TRBV6-3 and TRBJ2-7; possible D gene TRBD1, 6 bases. This CDR3 has 16 amino acids. Germline V gives CDR1 MNHEY, CDR2 SVGEGT. V dropped 0 bases and J dropped 3 bases, with 15 bases sitting between them. CDR3 loop: CASSYSLWDTSYEQYF. Here the CDR3 DNA reads TGTGCCAGCAGTTACTCGTTGTGGGACACAAGCTACGAGCAGTACTTC.

The J gene is TRBJ2-4, the V gene TRBV11-2; 8 bases match TRBD1. The J segment lost 0 bases and the V segment lost 4 bases, leaving 11 bases of the junction unmatched. The CDR3 is 18 residues long. The V gene's germline CDR1 is SGHAT and CDR2 FQNNGV. The CDR3 sequence: CASSSIMGTGLAKNIQYF. The CDR3 nucleotides read TGTGCCAGCAGCTCAATAATGGGGACAGGACTAGCCAAAAACATTCAGTACTTC.

This chain joins TRBV30 and TRBJ1-1; no definite D call. V shed 2 bases and J shed 1 base, with 8 bases lying between them. This CDR3 spans 13 amino acids. Germline-derived CDR1 and CDR2 are GTSNPN and SVGIG (reference sequence). CDR3 loop: CAWSFMGNTEAFF. The DNA of the CDR3 is TGTGCCTGGAGTTTTATGGGGAACACTGAAGCTTTCTTT.

Points on this clone: The same CDR3 is also encoded by other DNA sequences in this sample. The chain's CDR3 is CASSPGTSYEQYF. The CDR3 DNA sequence: TGTGCCAGCAGCCCCGGGACTTCTTACGAGCAGTACTTC. This rearrangement joins TRBV7-9 to TRBJ2-7; possibly TRBD2 for D (6 bases). In germline, CDR1 is SEHNR, CDR2 FQNEAQ (reference sequence). This CDR3 has 13 residues. The ends were cut back, 5 bases at V and 4 bases at J, with 12 bases in the middle.

The V call is TRBV4-3, the J call TRBJ1-2; D is unresolved. V was cut by 0 bases and J by 9 bases, with 11 bases left in between. Germline CDR1 and CDR2: LGHNA and YSLEER. The CDR3 is made up of 13 amino acids. The CDR3 bases are TGCGCCAGCAGCCAAGATGGGAAGGTTCGCTACACCTTC. It specifies CASSQDGKVRYTF.

The chain uses TRBV7-9 and TRBJ1-3; unclear D gene. The germline V gene has CDR1 SEHNR and CDR2 FQNEAQ (reference sequence). Trimming stripped 4 bases from V and 6 bases from J, with 7 bases between. This CDR3 is built from 12 residues. As DNA, the CDR3 is TGTGCCAGCAGCTACCACGAAAACACCATATATTTT. Translated, it gives CASSYHENTIYF.

This chain uses TRBV5-4 with TRBJ2-2; D is uncertain. The CDR3 contains 15 residues. With 0 bases removed from V and 4 bases from J, the gap between germline ends came to 10 bases. The germline V gene has CDR1 SGHNT and CDR2 YYREEE (reference sequence). In DNA form, the CDR3 reads TGTGCCAGCAGCTTGGGCTGGCGGAGCACCGGGGAGCTGTTTTTT. Translating gives CASSLGWRSTGELFF.

The V gene is TRBV18, the J gene TRBJ2-1; possible D gene TRBD2, 5 bases. The CDR3 covers 13 residues. Per the germline V gene, CDR1 is KGHSH and CDR2 is LQKENI. Between the trimmed V and J ends, which lost 4 bases and 6 bases, there was a span of 10 bases. CDR3 sequence reads: CASSLEEVNEQFF. The CDR3 DNA follows: TGTGCCAGCTCACTAGAGGAGGTCAATGAGCAGTTCTTC.

V and J are TRBV25-1 and TRBJ2-3; 8 bases fit TRBD2. The V and J ends lost 2 bases and 2 bases, in that order; junction bases with no gene match: 3. Looked up from germline, CDR1 is MGHDK and CDR2 is SYGVNS. This CDR3 is 15 amino acids long. The CDR3 nucleotides read TGTGCCAGCAGTGAAGCGGGAGGCCCCACAGATACGCAGTATTTT. Translating gives CASSEAGGPTDTQYF.

The sample holds one count of this clone. The rearrangement uses TRBV25-1 and TRBJ2-7; 7 bases align to TRBD1. The CDR3 has 14 amino acids. V trimming: 6 bases; J trimming: 4 bases; junction bases outside the gene matches: 9. Germline V gene sequence: CDR1 MGHDK, CDR2 SYGVNS. The CDR3 here is CASRETGVGYEQYF. The CDR3 bases are TGTGCCAGCAGAGAAACAGGGGTGGGATACGAGCAGTACTTC.

CDR3 residues: CASSIAVNEQFF. In nucleotides, the CDR3 is TGTGCCAGTAGTATAGCGGTAAATGAGCAGTTCTTC. The chain carries TRBV19 and TRBJ2-1, with D hard to call. CDR3 length equals 12 residues. Deletions cut 1 base from V and 7 bases from J, with 5 bases between. Per the germline V gene, CDR1 is LNHDA and CDR2 is SQIVND (reference sequence).

CDR3 protein: CASSQDRRGLYPYEQYF. CDR3 bases: TGCGCCAGCAGCCAAGATCGAAGGGGGCTGTATCCTTACGAGCAGTACTTC. This rearrangement joins TRBV4-3 to TRBJ2-7; TRBD1 matches 7 bases. Trimming took 0 bases from V and 4 from J; bases not matched to a gene: 12. The germline CDR1 and CDR2 sequences are LGHNA and YSLEER. This CDR3 comprises 17 residues.

The chain employs TRBV2 and TRBJ2-7; D is unresolved. V dropped 4 bases and J dropped 9 bases, with 7 bases sitting between them. CDR1 and CDR2 from the germline V gene are SNHLY and FYNNEI. The CDR3 runs 10 residues. CDR3 loop: CASSGGGQYF. In DNA form, the CDR3 reads TGTGCCAGCAGTGGAGGTGGGCAGTACTTC.

The V and J genes are TRBV7-3 and TRBJ2-5; TRBD2 matches 12 bases. V lost 5 bases and J lost 1; bases outside the gene matches: 5. The CDR3 covers 16 residues. CDR1 SGHTA and CDR2 FQGTGA come from the germline V gene. CDR3 sequence (DNA): TGTGCCAGCAGCACGCGGACTAGCGGGGCCCAAGAGACCCAGTACTTC. Its translation is CASSTRTSGAQETQYF.

The chain uses TRBV5-4 and TRBJ2-7; 9 bases agree with TRBD1. V lost 0 bases and J lost 3; bases outside the gene matches: 10. This CDR3 contains 17 residues. The germline V gene has CDR1 SGHNT and CDR2 YYREEE (reference sequence). CDR3 in amino acids: CASSLGPTGQGFYEQYF. CDR3 DNA: TGTGCCAGCAGCTTGGGACCGACGGGACAGGGTTTCTACGAGCAGTACTTC.

V usage is TRBV30 and J usage is TRBJ1-5; 7 nucleotides line up with TRBD1. CDR1 is GTSNPN, CDR2 SVGIG, per germline (reference sequence). This CDR3 contains 15 residues. The trim removed 3 bases at V and 3 bases at J, leaving 8 bases unmatched. CDR3 nucleotides: TGTGCCTGGAGCACCGGGACAGAGCTCAATCAGCCCCAGCATTTT. Translation gives CAWSTGTELNQPQHF.

The rearrangement joins TRBV15 to TRBJ1-1; D is uncertain. This CDR3 has 15 amino acids. Trimming took 0 bases from V and 0 from J, leaving 8 bases between them. Germline assignment: CDR1 LNHNV and CDR2 YYDKDF (reference sequence). The CDR3 is CATSRDPGVNTEAFF. The CDR3 DNA follows: TGTGCCACCAGCAGAGATCCAGGTGTGAACACTGAAGCTTTCTTT.